A selection of T cell receptor beta chains follows, all from one sample in a study of cytomegalovirus exposure and HLA in healthy donors. Sequenced by immunoSEQ multiplex PCR; TCRdb stores in-frame clones only, minus some. The sample lists fewer than 250,000 clones, approximately 87% seen once, with over 1% in the top ten. The source material was PBMCs. Every receptor here comes from a human donor in good health. The CDR3 runs from the conserved cysteine through the conserved F or W. A D gene is named only where the DNA matches it firmly. The size of a clone is reported for some rows only, either as once, few or many, or as a class for expanded clones.

v_call,d_call,clone_size,j_call,cdr3_nt,cdr3_aa
TRBV4-3,-,-,TRBJ2-7,TGCGCCAGCAGCCAATATGACTACTACGAGCAGTACTTC,CASSQYDYYEQYF
TRBV9,TRBD2,-,TRBJ2-1,TGTGCCAGCAGCGTAATAGGGCTAGCGGGAGCCTACAATGAGCAGTTCTTC,CASSVIGLAGAYNEQFF
TRBV9,TRBD2,-,TRBJ2-3,TGTGCCAGCAGCGCCGGGAGGGACCTTGTAAATACGCAGTATTTT,CASSAGRDLVNTQYF
TRBV7-9,TRBD2,-,TRBJ2-5,TGTGCCAGCAGCTTTACTCTGGCTAGCGGGAGAGCCCAGTACTTC,CASSFTLASGRAQYF
TRBV7-6,TRBD2,-,TRBJ2-3,TGTGCCAGCAGCCTGACTAGCGGGAGGGCCGGAGATACGCAGTATTTT,CASSLTSGRAGDTQYF
TRBV2,TRBD1,-,TRBJ2-7,TGTGCCAGCAGGAGAGGACAGGGGGCAGATGAGCAGTACTTC,CASRRGQGADEQYF
TRBV28,TRBD1,-,TRBJ1-2,TGTGCCAGCAACCACCTAGGGACAGATTACACCTTC,CASNHLGTDYTF
TRBV6-5,-,-,TRBJ1-1,TGTGCCAGCAGTTACACACAGGGCCGGCAAACTGAAGCTTTCTTT,CASSYTQGRQTEAFF
TRBV27,TRBD1,few,TRBJ1-2,TGTGCCAGCAAACGGGGGACAGGGGATAACTATGGCTACACCTTC,CASKRGTGDNYGYTF
TRBV7-9,TRBD1,-,TRBJ1-5,TGTGCCAGCAGCCTGGGACAGGGATTCAATCAGCCCCAGCATTTT,CASSLGQGFNQPQHF
TRBV18,-,-,TRBJ1-1,TGTGCCAGCTCACATACCGACAGGAGAAACACTGAAGCTTTCTTT,CASSHTDRRNTEAFF
TRBV19,TRBD1,-,TRBJ2-1,TGTGCCAGTAGTATAGGAGGGACAGCAACCAATGAGCAGTTCTTC,CASSIGGTATNEQFF
TRBV28,TRBD1,-,TRBJ1-3,TGTGCCAGCAGCCGTGGACAGGCCGCTGGAAACACCATATATTTT,CASSRGQAAGNTIYF
TRBV5-6,-,-,TRBJ2-3,TGTGCCAGCAGCCGGGACTTAGATACGCAGTATTTT,CASSRDLDTQYF